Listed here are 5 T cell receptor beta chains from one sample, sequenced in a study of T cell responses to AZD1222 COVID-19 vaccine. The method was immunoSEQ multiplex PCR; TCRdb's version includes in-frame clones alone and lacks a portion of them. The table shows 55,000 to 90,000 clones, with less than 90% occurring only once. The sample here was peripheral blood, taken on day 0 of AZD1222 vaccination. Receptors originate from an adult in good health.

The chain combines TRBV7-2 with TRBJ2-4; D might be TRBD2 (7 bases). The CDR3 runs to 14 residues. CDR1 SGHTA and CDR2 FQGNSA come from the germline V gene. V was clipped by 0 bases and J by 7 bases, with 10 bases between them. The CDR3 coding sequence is TGTGCCAGCAGCTTAGCGGGGGGGCGGAACATTCAGTACTTC. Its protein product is CASSLAGGRNIQYF.

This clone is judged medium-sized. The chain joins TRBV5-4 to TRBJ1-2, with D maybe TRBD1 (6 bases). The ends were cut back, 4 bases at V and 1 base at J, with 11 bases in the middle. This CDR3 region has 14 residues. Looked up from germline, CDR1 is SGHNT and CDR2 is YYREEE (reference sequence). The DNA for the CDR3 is TGTGCCAGCAGCCATATCAGGGGTAACTATGGCTACACCTTC. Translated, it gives CASSHIRGNYGYTF.

The CDR3 bases are TGTGCCAGCAGCTTAGCGCACGGGACCCTTAATGAAAAACTGTTTTTT. It is translated as CASSLAHGTLNEKLFF. V gene TRBV7-9 combines with J gene TRBJ1-4, with D perhaps matching TRBD1 (5 bases). V dropped 0 bases and J dropped 4 bases, with 12 bases sitting between them. CDR3 size: 16 residues. Germline-derived CDR1 and CDR2 are SEHNR and FQNEAQ (reference sequence).

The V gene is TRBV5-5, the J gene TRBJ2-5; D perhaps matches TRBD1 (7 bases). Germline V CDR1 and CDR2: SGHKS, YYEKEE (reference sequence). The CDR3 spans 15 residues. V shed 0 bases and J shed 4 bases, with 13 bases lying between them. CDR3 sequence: CASSLDQGGGETQYF. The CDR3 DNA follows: TGTGCCAGCAGCTTGGACCAGGGGGGCGGAGAGACCCAGTACTTC.

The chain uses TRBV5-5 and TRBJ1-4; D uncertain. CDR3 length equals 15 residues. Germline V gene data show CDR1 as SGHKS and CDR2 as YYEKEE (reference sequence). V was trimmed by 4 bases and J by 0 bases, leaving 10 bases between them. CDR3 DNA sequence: TGTGCCAGCAGCCATAATTACGCAACTAATGAAAAACTGTTTTTT. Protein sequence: CASSHNYATNEKLFF.